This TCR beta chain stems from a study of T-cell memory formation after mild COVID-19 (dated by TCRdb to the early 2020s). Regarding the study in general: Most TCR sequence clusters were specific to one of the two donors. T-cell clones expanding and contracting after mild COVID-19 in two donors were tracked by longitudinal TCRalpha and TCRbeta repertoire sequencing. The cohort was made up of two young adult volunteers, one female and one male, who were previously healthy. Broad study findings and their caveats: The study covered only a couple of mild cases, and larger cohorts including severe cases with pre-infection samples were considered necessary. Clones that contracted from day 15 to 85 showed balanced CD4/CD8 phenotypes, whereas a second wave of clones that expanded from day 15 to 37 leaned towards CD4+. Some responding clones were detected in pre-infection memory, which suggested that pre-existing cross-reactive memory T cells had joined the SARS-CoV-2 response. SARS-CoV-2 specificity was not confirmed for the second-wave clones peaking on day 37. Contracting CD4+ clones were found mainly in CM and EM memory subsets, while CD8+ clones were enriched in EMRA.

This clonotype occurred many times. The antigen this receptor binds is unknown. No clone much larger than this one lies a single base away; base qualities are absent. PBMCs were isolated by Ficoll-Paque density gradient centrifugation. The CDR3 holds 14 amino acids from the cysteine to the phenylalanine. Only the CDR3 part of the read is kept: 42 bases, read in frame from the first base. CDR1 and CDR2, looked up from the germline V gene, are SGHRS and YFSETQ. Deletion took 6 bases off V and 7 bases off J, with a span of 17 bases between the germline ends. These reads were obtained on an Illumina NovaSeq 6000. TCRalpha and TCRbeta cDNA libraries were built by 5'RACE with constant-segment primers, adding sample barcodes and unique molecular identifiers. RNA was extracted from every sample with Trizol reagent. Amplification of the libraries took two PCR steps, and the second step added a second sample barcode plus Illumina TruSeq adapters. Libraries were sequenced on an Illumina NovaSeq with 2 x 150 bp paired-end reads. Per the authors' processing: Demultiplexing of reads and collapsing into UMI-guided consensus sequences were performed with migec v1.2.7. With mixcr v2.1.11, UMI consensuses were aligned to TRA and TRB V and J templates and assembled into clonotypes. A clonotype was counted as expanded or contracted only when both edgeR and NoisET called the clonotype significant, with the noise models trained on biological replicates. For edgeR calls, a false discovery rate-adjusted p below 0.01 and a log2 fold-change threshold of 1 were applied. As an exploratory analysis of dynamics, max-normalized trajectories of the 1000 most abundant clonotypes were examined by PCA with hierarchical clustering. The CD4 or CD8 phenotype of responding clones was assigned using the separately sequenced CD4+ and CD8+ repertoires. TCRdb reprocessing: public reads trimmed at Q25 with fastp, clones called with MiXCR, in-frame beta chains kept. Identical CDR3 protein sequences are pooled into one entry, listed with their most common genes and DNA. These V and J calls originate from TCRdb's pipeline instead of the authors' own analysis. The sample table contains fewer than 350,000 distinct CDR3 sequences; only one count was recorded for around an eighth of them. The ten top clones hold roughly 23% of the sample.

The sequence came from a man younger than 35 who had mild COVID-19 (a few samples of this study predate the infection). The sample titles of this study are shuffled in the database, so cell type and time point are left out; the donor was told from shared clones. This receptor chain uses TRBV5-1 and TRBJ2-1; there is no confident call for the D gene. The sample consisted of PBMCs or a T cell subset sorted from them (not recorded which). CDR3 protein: CASTGSAYANEQFF. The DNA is TGCGCCAGCACCGGTTCGGCCTATGCGAATGAGCAGTTCTTC.